The entry below describes one TCR beta chain. The specificity of this receptor is unknown. Base qualities are not provided; no much larger clone lies one nucleotide away. The method was the immunoSEQ multiplex PCR assay. The multiplex PCR relied on a mix of 60 forward primers for TCR Vbeta segments and 13 reverse primers for TCR Jbeta segments. Amplification of the CDR3 region of rearranged TCR beta genes was performed with a multiplex PCR assay on genomic DNA. The Illumina HiSeq System was used to sequence the amplified TCR beta libraries as 87-base-pair reads. From the authors' description of their analysis: A later analysis counted tens of millions of unique TCR beta chains across the 650 to 800 repertoires, and 10 million to 12 million of these chains were shared by at least two donors. A nearest-neighbor algorithm error-corrected the raw reads and collapsed the reads into unique sequences, merging closely related sequences to remove PCR and sequencing errors. Alignment of CDR3 sequences to IMGT reference sequences was used to assign V, D and J gene segments. For a sequence to be retained, a match of at least six nucleotides was required to both a V gene segment and a J gene segment. A rearrangement counted as productive if the CDR3 had no stop codons and remained in frame with V and J, and every other rearrangement counted as non-productive. CDR3 was defined by IMGT convention, running from the second conserved V-encoded cysteine to the conserved J-encoded phenylalanine. The earlier analysis of roughly 590 of the donors excluded sequences that lacked an unambiguous match to a single V gene segment. An earlier analysis of a few hundred of the donors called V segments functional above 56.7% productive rearrangements and segregating when the between-donor standard deviation exceeded 5%. A statistical classification framework was developed to diagnose cytomegalovirus status using the catalog of TCR beta chain sequences. In a later analysis, TCR nucleotide sequences were compared against IMGT/GENE-DB human TR gene sequences so that V and J genes could be assigned. In a later analysis, CDR3 sequences and most-parsimonious VDJ recombination scenarios were assigned using the TCRdist pipeline. In a later analysis, each TCR beta chain was defined by its CDR3 amino acid sequence together with its V-gene family, and reads lacking a unique V-gene family were excluded. As a way to deal with suspected cross-contamination and a sequencing artifact, a later analysis dropped 640 or so nucleotide sequences that were highly shared and had low generation probability. A later analysis calculated a clonal expansion index for each public chain from normalized within-repertoire ranks of inferred template counts. Generation probabilities in a later analysis came from a VDJ recombination model fitted to out-of-frame rearrangements, and those results were checked against IGoR. In a later analysis, TCR-TCR, TCR-HLA and TCR-CMV co-occurrence was scored with hypergeometric tests, and a repertoire-size bias correction was applied to TCR pairs. False discovery rates were estimated in a later analysis by permuting HLA or CMV assignments 20 times. In a later analysis, co-occurring TCRs were grouped using DBSCAN, and TCRdist sequence similarity was added for clustering within HLA-allele-positive subsets. Repertoires with fewer than 30,000 or more than 120,000 public chains were left out of co-occurrence clustering, as were five repertoires with anomalous nucleotide sharing. This is the immuneACCESS table as TCRdb keeps it, with only in-frame sequences that have V and J called. A part of the clones is gone; compared with another copy, unresolved V genes explain less than half, and the rest is unexplained. That table furnishes V, J and clone size, whereas the DNA furnished D and trimming. The sample contains about 160,000 clones, 84% of them found a single time. Clones ranked in the top ten supply roughly 0.38% of the sample.

This record comes from a study of cytomegalovirus exposure and HLA in healthy donors (dated by TCRdb to the late 2010s). Regarding the study in general: In an earlier analysis of under 600 of the donors, 276 Gb of sequence data and 95 million to 130 million unique TCR beta sequences from about 179 million T cells were reported. Of the roughly 400 genotyped donors, over 70% fell in the genetic ancestry cluster associated with self-reported Caucasian donors. Class I and class II HLA loci were covered by the typing at four-digit resolution. A later analysis re-analyzed previously published TCR beta repertoires from 500 to 700 donors and added high-resolution HLA genotyping to study TCR occurrence patterns. An earlier analysis of approximately 640 of the donors applied high-throughput TCR beta sequencing to assess whether each TCR beta V gene segment acted as functional or pseudogenic. Alongside the repertoire data, information on donor age, sex, ethnicity and CMV serostatus was compiled. High-throughput TCR immunosequencing, statistical association of individual TCRs with disease status, and machine learning were combined to predict cytomegalovirus infection status. The study used immunosequencing to profile the T cell repertoires of several hundred subjects and linked those repertoires to cytomegalovirus serostatus. Four to six DR-DQ haplotypes were handled as single units for association and clustering because linkage in the cohort was strong. Genome-wide SNP genotypes for about 65% of the 666 donors were used in a later genetic analysis, which treated that subset as a discovery cohort. Roughly 300 gigabases of sequencing data and tens of millions of unique TCR sequences were included in an early release covering over 600 HLA-typed donors. The study aimed to test whether signatures of past pathogen exposure could be identified by cataloging public T cell receptors. The later analysis used no new phenotypic data to find candidate immune exposures, relying instead on TCR beta sequences and their occurrence across donors. In addition to the first cohort of 650 to 750 subjects, a separate validation cohort of over 90 different subjects was used. Typing coverage varied by locus: roughly 620-640 donors for A, B, C, DRB1 and DQB1; roughly 560 for DQA1; over 600 for DPA1; around 490 for DPB1. Every discovery cohort repertoire had been produced on one sequencing platform. On average, around 200,000 unique TCR beta nucleotide sequences were sequenced per donor among 350 to 400 genotyped donors of the cohort, with roughly a sixth of those sequences being non-productive.

What the study reported, not specific to this receptor: An association between a missense DCLRE1C variant and V-gene and J-gene trimming of TCR beta chains was found in a later genetic analysis and replicated in an independent cohort. Assigning TCR associations to individual alleles was difficult when HLA alleles, especially DR and DQ, strongly co-occurred. A later analysis associated about 17,000 TCR beta sequences with specific HLA alleles at a false discovery rate of 0.05. In a later analysis, TCR association rates were found to vary across HLA loci, with the most associated TCRs seen for DRB1 alleles and the fewest for HLA-C alleles. A later analysis found that most CMV-associated TCR beta chains appeared HLA-restricted, with HLA associations seemingly driven largely by CMV exposure. Presence/absence analyses assumed roughly uniform sequencing depth across donors, an assumption that may not hold. Several of the top co-occurrence clusters appeared to be linked to parvovirus B19, influenza, CMV and Epstein-Barr virus, according to a later analysis. The study gave a list of 150 to 200 TCR beta chains associated with cytomegalovirus. In vitro tests confirmed that a few of the cytomegalovirus-associated TCR beta chains recognize cytomegalovirus antigens. A further reported finding was that TCR beta sequences accurately predicted the HLA-A and HLA-B alleles for most subjects in the first cohort. The only immune exposure information available for the cohort was CMV serostatus. The cohort was sequenced for TCR beta chains only, and without alpha or paired-chain data the features that could be detected were limited. Some IMGT-functional V segments, including TRBV6-2 and TRBV6-3, could not be distinguished by the 87-base-pair reads and were therefore excluded. It was suggested by the authors that the approach could potentially be generalized to other disease states and immunological phenotypes. The sequencing pipeline was judged likely to have produced a cluster of highly shared sequence variants as a technical artifact. Correlated functional status among segregating V segments might be attributable to linkage disequilibrium, but an unknown experimental factor could not be ruled out. The classifier was reported to diagnose cytomegalovirus status with high specificity and sensitivity in both the original cohort and the validation cohort. Compared with the approximately 700-donor mean, donors in an Asian-associated ancestry cluster had fewer N-insertions in productive TCRs, according to a later genetic analysis. Around 16 rarely observed V segments, including chromosome 9 orphons, were excluded from the earlier analysis of several hundred of the donors because counts were too low. In an earlier analysis of under 600 of the donors, most TCR beta V segments were observed in productive rearrangements about 90% or about 30% of the time, broadly matching IMGT annotations. In a later analysis, HLA-associated TCR beta chains were found to be more clonally expanded and to have lower generation probabilities than equally common non-associated chains. Across donors, most TCR sequences were observed very rarely, whereas some public TCRs were present in many individuals. Because HLA typing was missing for some donors at each locus, association tests included only the typed subset.

V is cut back by 5 bases and J by 3 bases, with 7 bases in the junction unmatched. The CDR3 measures 15 amino acids from cysteine to phenylalanine. Just CDR3 DNA is preserved here, 45 bases in frame from base 1. The germline V gene yields MDHEN for CDR1 and SYDVKM for CDR2. In total, over 600 healthy bone marrow donors made up the cohort. At the time of sampling, all cohort members were nominally healthy, though unrecorded immune exposures were likely present. The donor was CMV seronegative and was included in the group of hundreds of seronegative cohort members. Each donor provided a peripheral blood sample, and peripheral blood mononuclear cells were used for TCR beta sequencing. The Qiagen DNeasy Blood Extraction Kit was used to extract genomic DNA from the blood cell samples.

The source is a boy aged 2 to 10 in good health and CMV-seronegative. This receptor chain uses TRBV28 and TRBJ2-3, and 8 junction bases match TRBD2. Source material: PBMCs. In nucleotide form, the sequence is TGTGCCAGCAGTCTCCCGGGGGGGGATACAGATACGCAGTATTTT. It is translated as CASSLPGGDTDTQYF.